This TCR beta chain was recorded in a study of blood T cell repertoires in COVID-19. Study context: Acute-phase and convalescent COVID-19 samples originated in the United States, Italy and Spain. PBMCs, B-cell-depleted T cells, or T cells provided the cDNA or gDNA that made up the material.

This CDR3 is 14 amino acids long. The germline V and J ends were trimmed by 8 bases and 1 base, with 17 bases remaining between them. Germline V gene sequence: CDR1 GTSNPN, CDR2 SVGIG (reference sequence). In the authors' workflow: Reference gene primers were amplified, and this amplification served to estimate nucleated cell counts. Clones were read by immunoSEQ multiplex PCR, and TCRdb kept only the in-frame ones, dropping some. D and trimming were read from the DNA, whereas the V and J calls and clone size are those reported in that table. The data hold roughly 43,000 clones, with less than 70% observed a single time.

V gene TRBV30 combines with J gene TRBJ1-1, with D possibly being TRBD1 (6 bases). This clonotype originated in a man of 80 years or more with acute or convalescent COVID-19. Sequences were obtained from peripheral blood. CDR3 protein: CAHKDGGANTEAFF. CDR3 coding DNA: TGTGCCCACAAGGATGGGGGGGCGAACACTGAAGCTTTCTTT.